One and the same sample provided the 17 T cell receptor beta chains below, sequenced in a study of CD8+CD57+ T cells in acquired aplastic anemia. Whoever was chosen for sequencing had shown CD8+CD57+ cell expansion by flow cytometry. According to the study, genomic DNA was the template for TCR beta VDJ and CDR3 profiling. Each CDR3 protein gets one entry after TCRdb re-called the reads with MiXCR. This table holds 450,000 to 600,000 distinct CDR3 sequences, about a third found once. Source material: sorted CD4+, CD8+, or CD8+CD57+ T cells (not recorded which) from PBMCs. The receptors come from a human donor with aplastic anemia.

This clonotype was counted ten times or more. This CDR3 reads CSASRAQPSSYNSPLHF. The CDR3, as DNA: TGCAGTGCTAGCCGGGCACAACCGAGCTCCTATAATTCACCCCTCCACTTT. V usage is TRBV20-1 and J usage is TRBJ1-6; D unclear. Germline V gene lookup returns CDR1 DFQATT and CDR2 SNEGSKA (reference sequence). The CDR3 totals 17 residues. The V and J ends lost 3 bases and 0 bases respectively, with 15 bases between them.

This clonotype was recorded at least ten times. The chain employs TRBV19 and TRBJ1-3; D remains ambiguous. With 7 bases removed from V and 0 bases from J, the gap between germline ends came to 13 bases. CDR3 length: 15 residues. The germline V gene has CDR1 LNHDA and CDR2 SQIVND (reference sequence). Here the CDR3 reads CASTPSWTSGNTIYF. The CDR3 nucleotides are TGTGCCAGTACCCCTTCGTGGACCTCTGGAAACACCATATATTTT.

This clonotype was observed many times. The rearrangement links TRBV2 to TRBJ1-2; perhaps TRBD1 as D (5 bases). Germline V gene lookup returns CDR1 SNHLY and CDR2 FYNNEI. V was shortened by 7 bases and J by 3 bases, with 12 bases between the two germline ends. The CDR3 is 13 amino acids. The CDR3, as DNA: TGTGCCAGCAACCCGGGGCCCGACTATGGCTACACCTTC. This translates into CASNPGPDYGYTF.

V gene TRBV4-3 combines with J gene TRBJ2-5; weak D call: TRBD2 (7 bases). Deletions cut 2 bases from V and 0 bases from J, with 13 bases between. Germline CDR1 reads LGHNA; CDR2 reads YSLEER. The CDR3 runs to 16 residues. This CDR3 is CASSQWAGAYQETQYF. The CDR3 DNA reads as TGCGCCAGCAGCCAATGGGCGGGGGCCTACCAAGAGACCCAGTACTTC.

The DNA for the CDR3 is TGTGCCAGCGGGAGGGAATATGGCTACACCTTC. As protein: CASGREYGYTF. The chain employs TRBV2 and TRBJ1-2; D is ambiguous. V shed 8 bases and J shed 5 bases, with 9 bases lying between them. Germline-derived CDR1 and CDR2 are SNHLY and FYNNEI. This CDR3 is 11 amino acids long.

In this sample, this clonotype turned up once. V gene TRBV5-4 combines with J gene TRBJ2-1; TRBD2 matches at 7 bases. The CDR3 covers 16 residues. Germline CDR1 is SGHNT and CDR2 is YYREEE (reference sequence). J was trimmed by 10 bases and V by 0 bases; bases with no gene match: 13. Here the CDR3 DNA reads TGTGCCAGCAGCTTGGCCGTCTCTTCCCGGGGGGAGGAGCAGTTCTTC. It specifies CASSLAVSSRGEEQFF. The full variable domain, in which reference TRBV5-4 and TRBJ2-1 provide the parts outside the CDR3, is ETGVTQSPTHLIKTRGQQVTLRCSSQSGHNTVSWYQQALGQGPQFIFQYYREEENGRGNFPPRFSGLQFPNYSSELNVNALELDDSALYLCASSLAVSSRGEEQFFGPGTRLTVL.

In its sample, this clonotype was seen many times. The CDR3 reads CASSAGPRISHGYTF. CDR3 in DNA: TGTGCCAGCAGCGCTGGACCGCGTATATCACATGGCTACACCTTC. The chain uses TRBV7-2 and TRBJ1-2; D call uncertain. Trimming took 5 bases from V and 6 from J, leaving 19 bases between them. Germline V CDR1 and CDR2: SGHTA, FQGNSA. This CDR3 is built from 15 residues.

V gene TRBV28 combines with J gene TRBJ2-1; 8 bases agree with TRBD1. The CDR3 consists of 15 residues. V dropped 5 bases and J dropped 3; count of bases not matched to a gene: 6. Germline V gives CDR1 MDHEN, CDR2 SYDVKM. CDR3: CASSGGQEIYNEQFF. DNA of the CDR3: TGTGCCAGCAGTGGGGGACAGGAGATCTACAATGAGCAGTTCTTC.

There are many counts of this clonotype. This sequence joins TRBV7-9 and TRBJ1-6, with D maybe TRBD1 (5 bases). The length of the CDR3 is 15 residues. The germline V gene has CDR1 SEHNR and CDR2 FQNEAQ (reference sequence). Trimming pared 5 bases from V and 8 bases from J, leaving 16 bases between. CDR3 DNA: TGTGCCAGCAGCACCGACAGTGTTAAACATTCACCCCTCCACTTT. Encoded protein: CASSTDSVKHSPLHF.

This clonotype was counted a few times. This sequence joins TRBV29-1 and TRBJ2-7; 7 bases line up with TRBD2. V shed 7 bases, J shed 3 bases, and the junction held 6 bases outside the gene matches. Per the germline V gene, CDR1 is SQVTM and CDR2 is ANQGSEA. The length of the CDR3 is 12 residues. The CDR3 sequence: CSAGAGDYEQYF. In DNA, the CDR3 is TGCAGCGCCGGGGCGGGGGACTACGAGCAGTACTTC.

Points on this clonotype: At one end the junction does not follow the germline gene, possibly because of a read error. The chain recombines TRBV7-4 with TRBJ1-1; D remains ambiguous. The CDR3 has 10 amino acids. From germline, CDR1 is SGHVT and CDR2 SQSDAQ. The CDR3 reads CASSVAGAFF. In DNA form, the CDR3 reads TGTGCCAGCAGCGTAGCTGGAGCTTTCTTT.

This clonotype showed up many times. The V and J genes are TRBV29-1 and TRBJ1-1; the match to TRBD1 covers 7 bases. The germline CDR1 and CDR2 sequences are SQVTM and ANQGSEA. The CDR3 contains 12 residues. The V and J ends lost 5 bases and 4 bases, in that order; junction bases with no gene match: 4. The CDR3 sequence is CSVIRGLTEAFF. The CDR3 nucleotides read TGCAGCGTTATTAGGGGGCTCACTGAAGCTTTCTTT.

This clonotype has a count of ten or more. The V gene is TRBV7-2, the J gene TRBJ1-2; D remains unclear. V dropped 5 bases and J dropped 5 bases, with 21 bases sitting between them. Germline CDR1 and CDR2: SGHTA and FQGNSA. CDR3 length: 16 residues. CDR3 nucleotides: TGTGCCAGCAGCCCCCGCCGGGGTGGCAGCGGTTATGGCTACACCTTC. Residues: CASSPRRGGSGYGYTF.

This rearrangement joins TRBV15 to TRBJ1-6; 11 bases fit TRBD1. The CDR3 runs to 16 residues. CDR1 LNHNV and CDR2 YYDKDF come from the germline V gene (reference sequence). J lost 10 bases, V lost 1 base, and 6 bases had no gene match. CDR3 coding DNA: TGTGCCACCAGCAGAGCTTCCGGGACAGGGGGGTCACCCCTCCACTTT. Protein product: CATSRASGTGGSPLHF.

This clonotype turned up a few times. The V and J genes are TRBV5-6 and TRBJ1-6, with D uncertain. The V gene's germline CDR1 is SGHDT and CDR2 YYEEEE. V lost 0 bases, J lost 9 bases, and 16 bases lay in between. CDR3 length equals 16 residues. The CDR3 is CASSLVHTQWGSPLHF. The CDR3 coding sequence is TGTGCCAGCAGCTTGGTGCACACCCAGTGGGGTTCACCCCTCCACTTT.

In its sample, this clonotype was seen a few times. The chain is built from TRBV20-1 and TRBJ1-5; 7 bases map to TRBD1. The length of the CDR3 is 18 residues. J gave up 7 bases and V 0 bases, and 18 bases lay outside the gene matches. From germline, CDR1 is DFQATT and CDR2 SNEGSKA (reference sequence). The CDR3 sequence: CSARDRVRTGGWEQPQHF. CDR3 in DNA: TGCAGTGCTAGAGATAGAGTGCGGACAGGAGGTTGGGAACAGCCCCAGCATTTT.

V is TRBV24-1 and J is TRBJ1-1; D is undetermined. V was cut by 11 bases and J by 3 bases, with 21 bases left in between. Germline V gene data show CDR1 as KGHDR and CDR2 as SFDVKD. The CDR3 spans 15 residues. The CDR3 DNA reads TGTGCCAGCACCTCCTTGGAGGGAAAGGACACTGAAGCTTTCTTT. Translation gives CASTSLEGKDTEAFF.